These T cell receptor beta chains were read from a single sample in a study of shared clonotypes between healthy human individuals. TCRdb's copy holds only in-frame clones and misses some; the assay was immunoSEQ multiplex PCR. The top ten clones hold under 0.15% of a sample with 2.5 million or so clones, approximately 90% of them seen once. Specimen: naive CD4+ T cells sorted from blood. The origin of the receptors is a man younger than 35 in good health. CDR3s include the opening cysteine and the closing phenylalanine or tryptophan. D genes are given only for firm matches. Clone size is not always given. Where it is, it says once, few, many or a class for expanded clones.

D | size | J | V | CDR3 | DNA
. | . | TRBJ1-2 | TRBV5-6 | CASTLSIQVGYTF | TGTGCCAGCACCTTATCGATTCAGGTCGGCTACACCTTC
. | . | TRBJ2-2 | TRBV5-1 | CASSLGPGRDTGELFF | TGCGCCAGCAGCTTGGGTCCGGGGAGAGACACCGGGGAGCTGTTTTTT
TRBD2 | . | TRBJ2-5 | TRBV9 | CASSVGTAGGPETQYF | TGTGCCAGCAGCGTGGGGACTGCGGGGGGGCCGGAGACCCAGTACTTC
TRBD2 | once | TRBJ2-1 | TRBV5-4 | CASTPGGGSDEQFF | TGTGCCAGCACCCCGGGTGGCGGGAGTGATGAGCAGTTCTTC
TRBD1 | . | TRBJ1-1 | TRBV28 | CASSSAGTGSTEAFF | TGTGCCAGCAGTTCCGCCGGGACAGGGTCCACTGAAGCTTTCTTT
TRBD1 | . | TRBJ2-5 | TRBV5-6 | CASSLRGTGRETQYF | TGTGCCAGCAGCCTACGAGGGACAGGTCGGGAGACCCAGTACTTC
. | once | TRBJ2-3 | TRBV5-1 | CASSSSFGGSTDTQYF | TGCGCCAGCAGCTCCTCCTTTGGGGGGAGCACAGATACGCAGTATTTT
TRBD2 | . | TRBJ2-5 | TRBV11-3 | CASSLDGGETQYF | TGTGCCAGCAGCTTAGACGGGGGGGAGACCCAGTACTTC
. | . | TRBJ2-7 | TRBV25-1 | CASSSDSSYEQYF | TGTGCCAGCAGCTCGGACAGCTCCTACGAGCAGTACTTC
TRBD1 | . | TRBJ1-2 | TRBV6-5 | CASSYRGTGFYGYTF | TGTGCCAGCAGTTACAGAGGGACAGGGTTCTATGGCTACACCTTC
. | . | TRBJ2-3 | TRBV9 | CASSVAPTGTGTDTQYF | TGTGCCAGCAGCGTAGCCCCCACGGGGACCGGCACAGATACGCAGTATTTT
. | . | TRBJ2-3 | TRBV28 | CASSLVSTDTQYF | TGTGCCAGCAGTTTGGTCAGCACAGATACGCAGTATTTT
TRBD1 | . | TRBJ2-7 | TRBV10-3 | CAISDPGTGAYEQYF | TGTGCCATCAGTGATCCCGGGACAGGGGCCTACGAGCAGTACTTC
. | . | TRBJ2-7 | TRBV2 | CASTTDIFSYEQYF | TGTGCCAGCACCACCGACATATTCTCCTACGAGCAGTACTTC
TRBD2 | . | TRBJ2-5 | TRBV5-5 | CASSLARLAGEETQYF | TGTGCCAGCAGCTTGGCCCGGCTAGCGGGGGAAGAGACCCAGTACTTC
. | once | TRBJ1-5 | TRBV6-6 | CASSPGNQPQHF | TGTGCCAGCTCGCCAGGGAATCAGCCCCAGCATTTT
. | . | TRBJ1-2 | TRBV5-1 | CASSLGALQDGYTF | TGCGCCAGCAGCTTGGGGGCCCTCCAAGATGGCTACACCTTC
. | . | TRBJ1-6 | TRBV5-1 | CASSLGSPLHF | TGCGCCAGCAGCTTGGGTTCACCCCTCCACTTT
. | . | TRBJ1-4 | TRBV25-1 | CASSEYHWGLYEKLFF | TGTGCCAGCAGTGAATATCATTGGGGATTGTATGAAAAACTGTTTTTT
TRBD1 | . | TRBJ2-5 | TRBV19 | CASSPRDRTQETQYF | TGTGCCAGTAGTCCCCGGGACAGAACTCAAGAGACCCAGTACTTC
. | . | TRBJ2-3 | TRBV30 | CAWESGRNTDTQYF | TGTGCCTGGGAAAGTGGGCGGAACACAGATACGCAGTATTTT
. | . | TRBJ1-2 | TRBV7-2 | CASSHPRLFDGYTF | TGTGCCAGCAGCCACCCTCGACTTTTTGATGGCTACACCTTC
TRBD2 | . | TRBJ2-2 | TRBV5-4 | CASSLGLAGVTGELFF | TGTGCCAGCAGCTTAGGACTAGCGGGAGTTACCGGGGAGCTGTTTTTT
. | . | TRBJ2-6 | TRBV30 | CAWSTVTGANVLTF | TGTGCCTGGTCGACAGTAACTGGGGCCAACGTCCTGACTTTC
TRBD1 | . | TRBJ1-3 | TRBV9 | CASSAGTDGNTIYF | TGTGCCAGCAGCGCGGGGACAGATGGAAACACCATATATTTT
. | . | TRBJ2-7 | TRBV18 | CASSPGPAYEQYF | TGTGCCAGCTCACCAGGGCCCGCCTACGAGCAGTACTTC
TRBD2 | . | TRBJ2-1 | TRBV29-1 | CSLGRGGSSYNEQFF | TGCAGCCTCGGGCGGGGGGGGAGCTCCTACAATGAGCAGTTCTTC
. | . | TRBJ2-7 | TRBV28 | CASSSPGVGSYEQYF | TGTGCCAGCAGTTCCCCCGGGGTCGGAAGCTACGAGCAGTACTTC
TRBD1 | . | TRBJ1-2 | TRBV10-1 | CASSESEGGGYTF | TGCGCCAGCAGTGAGTCAGAAGGGGGCGGCTACACCTTC
. | . | TRBJ2-5 | TRBV27 | CASSLSWQAAETQYF | TGTGCCAGCAGTTTATCGTGGCAGGCCGCGGAGACCCAGTACTTC
TRBD1 | . | TRBJ1-1 | TRBV18 | CASSPLVQGWNTEAFF | TGTGCCAGCTCACCCCTTGTACAGGGGTGGAACACTGAAGCTTTCTTT
. | . | TRBJ1-4 | TRBV23-1 | CASSQSRGSATNEKLFF | TGCGCCAGCAGTCAATCGAGGGGGAGTGCAACTAATGAAAAACTGTTTTTT
TRBD1 | . | TRBJ2-7 | TRBV7-8 | CASSLRSGTASYEQYF | TGTGCCAGCAGCTTAAGGTCGGGGACAGCGTCCTACGAGCAGTACTTC
TRBD1 | . | TRBJ2-2 | TRBV30 | CAWSHSPGQTLFANTGELFF | TGTGCCTGGAGTCACTCGCCGGGACAGACTCTGTTCGCGAACACCGGGGAGCTGTTTTTT
TRBD1 | . | TRBJ1-2 | TRBV6-5 | CASRTGNGYTF | TGTGCCAGCAGGACAGGGAATGGCTACACCTTC
. | . | TRBJ2-6 | TRBV25-1 | CASSEIGIGFSGANVLTF | TGTGCCAGCAGTGAAATAGGGATAGGTTTCTCTGGGGCCAACGTCCTGACTTTC
. | once | TRBJ1-4 | TRBV30 | CAWSVGLLGWEKLFF | TGTGCCTGGAGTGTAGGGCTCCTTGGCTGGGAAAAACTGTTTTTT
. | . | TRBJ2-2 | TRBV19 | CASSIVNTDGELFF | TGTGCCAGTAGTATTGTAAACACCGACGGGGAGCTGTTTTTT
TRBD1 | . | TRBJ2-7 | TRBV15 | CATSRRQGTYEQYF | TGTGCCACCAGCAGAAGACAGGGGACCTACGAGCAGTACTTC
. | . | TRBJ1-1 | TRBV27 | CASSNTGEGDTEAFF | TGTGCCAGCAGTAACACGGGGGAGGGGGACACTGAAGCTTTCTTT
TRBD1 | . | TRBJ1-1 | TRBV9 | CASSGLQGSAFTPFF | TGTGCCAGCAGCGGCTTACAGGGGTCAGCGTTTACCCCTTTCTTT
TRBD1 | . | TRBJ1-5 | TRBV19 | CASSDDRAQPQHF | TGTGCCAGTAGTGACGACAGGGCCCAGCCCCAGCATTTT
TRBD1 | . | TRBJ2-7 | TRBV4-1 | CASSREPTGAPYEQYF | TGCGCCAGCAGCCGAGAGCCCACAGGGGCCCCCTACGAGCAGTACTTC
. | . | TRBJ2-3 | TRBV5-1 | CATGEGSTDTQYF | TGCGCCACCGGCGAGGGTAGCACAGATACGCAGTATTTT
. | . | TRBJ2-2 | TRBV14 | CASRPLTGAAGELFF | TGTGCCAGCCGGCCCCTCACGGGAGCGGCCGGGGAGCTGTTTTTT
. | . | TRBJ1-3 | TRBV11-3 | CASWQRSSGNTIYF | TGTGCCAGCTGGCAACGAAGCTCTGGAAACACCATATATTTT
. | few | TRBJ2-5 | TRBV2 | CASGRETQYF | TGTGCCAGCGGGAGGGAGACCCAGTACTTC
. | . | TRBJ2-7 | TRBV6-5 | CASSYYVGGSYEQYF | TGTGCCAGCAGTTACTACGTCGGGGGTTCCTACGAGCAGTACTTC
TRBD1 | once | TRBJ2-1 | TRBV5-1 | CASSPEITGVDEQFF | TGCGCCAGCAGCCCCGAAATTACAGGGGTTGATGAGCAGTTCTTC
. | . | TRBJ2-1 | TRBV11-3 | CASSSGRADYNEQFF | TGTGCCAGCAGCTCCGGCAGGGCCGACTACAATGAGCAGTTCTTC
. | . | TRBJ2-3 | TRBV29-1 | CSVENRDTQYF | TGCAGCGTTGAAAATCGAGATACGCAGTATTTT
. | . | TRBJ2-1 | TRBV6-5 | CASRRALYNEQFF | TGTGCCAGCCGTCGGGCCCTCTACAATGAGCAGTTCTTC
. | . | TRBJ1-1 | TRBV9 | CASSVAGGGTEAFF | TGTGCCAGCAGCGTAGCGGGGGGGGGCACTGAAGCTTTCTTT
. | few | TRBJ1-6 | TRBV18 | CASSPPNSPLHF | TGTGCCAGCTCACCACCCAATTCACCCCTCCACTTT
. | . | TRBJ2-7 | TRBV5-1 | CASSLGRSQGPYEQYF | TGCGCCAGCAGCTTGGGCCGATCACAGGGCCCCTACGAGCAGTACTTC
TRBD2 | . | TRBJ2-2 | TRBV11-1 | CASGIAGGAGELFF | TGTGCCAGCGGCATAGCGGGGGGTGCCGGGGAGCTGTTTTTT
. | . | TRBJ1-6 | TRBV5-4 | CASSTTGPNSPLHF | TGTGCCAGCAGCACCACAGGGCCCAATTCACCCCTCCACTTT
. | . | TRBJ1-2 | TRBV6-1 | CASTYWGYGYTF | TGTGCCAGCACCTATTGGGGGTATGGCTACACCTTC
TRBD1 | . | TRBJ1-1 | TRBV30 | CAWNPGQQNTEAFF | TGTGCCTGGAACCCGGGACAGCAGAACACTGAAGCTTTCTTT
. | . | TRBJ1-5 | TRBV19 | CASSIQVGQPQHF | TGTGCCAGTAGTATCCAAGTGGGACAGCCCCAGCATTTT